The 7 T cell receptor beta chains below come from one sample, sequenced in a study of shared clonotypes between healthy human individuals. TCRdb's copy holds only in-frame clones and misses some; the assay was immunoSEQ multiplex PCR. The top ten clones hold 24% of a sample with 750,000 to 1,000,000 clones, nearly 95% of them seen once. Naive-designated CD8 cells lacked CD45RO, were positively enriched for CCR7, and omitted terminally differentiated effector memory CD45RA+ cells. Sequencing used naive CD8+ T cells sorted from blood. These receptors all stem from a man aged 25 to 40 in good health.

Details on this clone: The sample contains more than one DNA sequence encoding this CDR3. CDR3 nucleotides: TGTGCCAGCAGTTTGACGGATTCTGGGGCCAACGTCCTGACTTTC. This translates into CASSLTDSGANVLTF. V and J are TRBV27 and TRBJ2-6; D unclear. V was pared by 3 bases and J by 1 base, with 7 bases between. In germline, CDR1 is MNHEY, CDR2 SMNVEV (reference sequence). The CDR3 has 15 amino acids.

The V gene is TRBV7-9, the J gene TRBJ2-7; 7 positions match TRBD1. Germline V CDR1 and CDR2: SEHNR, FQNEAQ (reference sequence). The V gene end was trimmed by 5 bases and the J gene end by 2 bases; junction bases not matched to a gene: 6. This CDR3 has 14 residues. The CDR3 loop reads CASSGSGQTYEQYF. The CDR3, as DNA: TGTGCCAGCAGCGGCTCGGGACAGACCTACGAGCAGTACTTC. The complete variable domain, with remaining parts taken from reference TRBV7-9 and TRBJ2-7, reads DTGVSQNPRHKITKRGQNVTFRCDPISEHNRLYWYRQTLGQGPEFLTYFQNEAQLEKSRLLSDRFSAERPKGSFSTLEIQRTEQGDSAMYLCASSGSGQTYEQYFGPGTRLTVT.

This clone was recorded only once. The genes are TRBV7-2 and TRBJ2-3; 8 bases match TRBD2. V was clipped by 5 bases and J by 8 bases; unmatched bases: 9. Germline V gives CDR1 SGHTA, CDR2 FQGNSA. The CDR3 is 14 residues long. Here the CDR3 DNA reads TGTGCCAGCAGCGGCCACCTAGCGGGTTTTACGCAGTATTTT. This gives the protein CASSGHLAGFTQYF.

This sequence joins TRBV9 and TRBJ1-4; 8 bases align to TRBD1. CDR1 and CDR2 (germline): SGDLS, YYNGEE. The junction had 6 bases not matched to a gene; V was cut back by 5 bases and J by 3 bases. CDR3 size: 15 residues. As DNA, the CDR3 is TGTGCCAGCAGTCCGCGGACAGGGCCTAATGAAAAACTGTTTTTT. Amino acid sequence: CASSPRTGPNEKLFF.

The J gene is TRBJ2-7, the V gene TRBV4-1; either TRBD1 or TRBD2 may supply D (5 bases each). Germline CDR1 and CDR2: MGHRA and YSYEKL. Trimming shortened V by 1 base and J by 2 bases, and 6 bases separated the two germline ends. The CDR3 is made up of 13 amino acids. For the CDR3, the DNA is TGCGCCAGCAGCCAAGGAGGGGCCTACGAGCAGTACTTC. This sequence encodes CASSQGGAYEQYF.

J is TRBJ1-5 and V is TRBV27; D remains ambiguous. The germline V gene has CDR1 MNHEY and CDR2 SMNVEV (reference sequence). Trimming took off 5 bases at V and 4 bases at J, with 9 bases between the two ends. The CDR3 runs 13 residues. The CDR3, as DNA: TGTGCCAGCAGTCTAGGTCTTAATCAGCCCCAGCATTTT. This sequence encodes CASSLGLNQPQHF.

The CDR3 sequence is CASSLTSLRGSGYTF. CDR3 nucleotides: TGTGCCAGCAGTTTAACCTCTCTGCGGGGTTCTGGCTACACCTTC. The chain carries TRBV28 and TRBJ1-2, with D unresolved. CDR3 length: 15 residues. CDR1 is MDHEN, CDR2 SYDVKM, per germline. V shed 2 bases and J shed 7 bases, with 17 bases lying between them.